This is a list of T cell receptor beta chains from one sample in a study of T cells expressing NK-cell markers. From its re-call of the 5' RACE reads, TCRdb lists each CDR3 protein once, without DNA. The sample includes approximately 170,000 distinct CDR3 sequences. Sequenced sample: blood T cells: a sorted CD56 or NKG2C T cell subset, CD4+ or CD8+ T cells, or bulk PBMC T cells (not recorded which). These receptors came from a man aged 18 to 69 in good health. CDR3s include the opening cysteine and the closing phenylalanine or tryptophan.

cdr3_length j_call v_call cdr3_aa
17 TRBJ2-1 TRBV3-1 CASSQDGAGGPYNEQFF
15 TRBJ2-7 TRBV19 CASSIGGQGGYEQYF
14 TRBJ1-1 TRBV12-3/TRBV12-4 CASSLAAVYTEAFF
12 TRBJ1-1 TRBV27 CASRDSRTEAFF
15 TRBJ1-3 TRBV7-8 CASSLGGTGGNTIYF
13 TRBJ1-2 TRBV15 CATSRANGYGYTF
14 TRBJ2-3 TRBV7-2 CASSVIGGDQAQYF
13 TRBJ1-5 TRBV6-4 CASNRVDNQPQHF
15 TRBJ2-2 TRBV10-3 CAIIGGGTYTGELFF
15 TRBJ2-2 TRBV19 CASKPPSISPGELFF
12 TRBJ1-1 TRBV12-5 CASGLSRDGAFF
16 TRBJ1-5 TRBV7-9 CASSLGAGEGQTPQHF
13 TRBJ1-1 TRBV2 CASRELLGAEAFF
11 TRBJ2-7 TRBV14 CASSQGAEQYF
15 TRBJ1-2 TRBV2 CASSERGTELSGYTF
13 TRBJ2-1 TRBV12-3/TRBV12-4 CASSSPGAGGKFF
13 TRBJ2-1 TRBV27 CASGSLPRGEQFF
15 TRBJ2-7 TRBV12-3/TRBV12-4 CASSFQEIFPYEQYF
15 TRBJ1-1 TRBV14 CASSQDLRVRTEAFF
15 TRBJ2-1 TRBV12-3/TRBV12-4 CASSALAGGPYEQFF
13 TRBJ1-5 TRBV29-1 CSVGQGRDWPQHF
15 TRBJ2-7 TRBV4-2 CASSQDRGGVNEQYF
15 TRBJ1-2 TRBV2 CASSEALEKYYGYTF
16 TRBJ2-4 TRBV7-2 CASSPNRWTGKNIQYF
14 TRBJ1-1 TRBV9 CASSRGQLNTEAFF
16 TRBJ2-5 TRBV18 CASSPTPTGSGETQYF
20 TRBJ2-1 TRBV9 CASSVEGYGGGASSYNEQFF
12 TRBJ2-7 TRBV5-5 CASSFDLYEQYF
14 TRBJ2-3 TRBV6-2/TRBV6-3 CASSVQGPPDTQYF
16 TRBJ2-7 TRBV20-1 CSARDGARRANYEQYF
14 TRBJ2-7 TRBV7-8 CASKITGDFYEQYF
15 TRBJ2-1 TRBV12-2 CASPLGTKAYNEQFF
16 TRBJ2-1 TRBV11-2 CASSLESSAQGNEQFF
18 TRBJ2-3 TRBV3-1 CASSHPQPAGGHPDTQYF
16 TRBJ1-5 TRBV7-3 CASSSGGTRSDQPQHF
16 TRBJ1-5 TRBV27 CASNPRGGSYNQPQHF
20 TRBJ2-1 TRBV3-1 CASSQLGEALARDSYNEQFF
14 TRBJ2-7 TRBV21-1 CASSKYRLRGEQYF
13 TRBJ1-2 TRBV6-2/TRBV6-3 CASVMDSLGGYTF
16 TRBJ2-3 TRBV6-1 CASSRLAGGSTDTQYF
18 TRBJ2-7 TRBV4-2 CASSQDPTTLGQFIEQYF
15 TRBJ1-2 TRBV2 CASRPDDEANYGYTF
15 TRBJ2-3 TRBV4-1 CASSQKTLNTDTQYF
14 TRBJ2-5 TRBV28 CASGASGSQETQYF
13 TRBJ1-5 TRBV28 CASSFREGQPQHF
15 TRBJ2-2 TRBV11-1 CASSWDREDTGELFF